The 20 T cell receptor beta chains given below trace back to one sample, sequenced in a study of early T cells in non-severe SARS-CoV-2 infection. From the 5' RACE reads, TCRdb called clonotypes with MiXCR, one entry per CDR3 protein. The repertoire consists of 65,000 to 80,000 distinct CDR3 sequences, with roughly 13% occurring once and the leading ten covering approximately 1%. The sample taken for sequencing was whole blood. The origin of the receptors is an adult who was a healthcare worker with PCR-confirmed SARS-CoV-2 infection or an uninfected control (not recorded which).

The CDR3: CASSYRQTANYGYTF. CDR3 coding DNA: TGTGCCAGCAGTTACAGACAGACAGCTAACTATGGCTACACCTTC. This chain links TRBV6-2 or TRBV6-3 with TRBJ1-2; D perhaps matches TRBD1 (5 bases). Germline lookup yields CDR1 MNHEY and CDR2 SVGEGT. Trimming left V 2 bases short and J 0 bases short, with 10 bases between. This CDR3 region has 15 residues.

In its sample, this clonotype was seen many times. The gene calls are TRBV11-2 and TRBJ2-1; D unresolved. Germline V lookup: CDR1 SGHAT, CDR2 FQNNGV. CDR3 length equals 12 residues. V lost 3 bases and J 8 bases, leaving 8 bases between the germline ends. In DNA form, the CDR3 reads TGTGCCAGCAGCTTTGGGAAGGATGAGCAGTTCTTC. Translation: CASSFGKDEQFF.

The CDR3 spells CASSPGQGQETQYF. DNA for the CDR3: TGTGCCAGCAGTCCCGGCCAGGGCCAAGAGACCCAGTACTTC. The V gene is TRBV6-2 or TRBV6-3, the J gene TRBJ2-5, with D possibly matching TRBD1 (5 bases). This CDR3 is 14 amino acids long. Germline V CDR1 and CDR2: MNHEY, SVGEGT. V gave up 5 bases and J gave up 1 base, with 11 bases separating them.

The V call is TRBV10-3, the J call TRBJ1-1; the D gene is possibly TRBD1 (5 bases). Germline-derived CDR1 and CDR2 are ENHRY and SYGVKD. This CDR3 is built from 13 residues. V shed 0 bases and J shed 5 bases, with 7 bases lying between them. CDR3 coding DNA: TGTGCCATCAGTGAGTCGGAGGGGACTGAAGCTTTCTTT. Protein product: CAISESEGTEAFF.

DNA of the CDR3: TGCGCCAGCAGCGAGTCGGACAGGGCGAGCACTGAAGCTTTCTTT. Translating it yields CASSESDRASTEAFF. The chain employs TRBV5-1 and TRBJ1-1; 8 bases align to TRBD1. Germline CDR1 and CDR2: SGHRS and YFSETQ. V gave up 4 bases and J gave up 4 bases; unmatched junction bases: 9. The CDR3 contains 15 residues.

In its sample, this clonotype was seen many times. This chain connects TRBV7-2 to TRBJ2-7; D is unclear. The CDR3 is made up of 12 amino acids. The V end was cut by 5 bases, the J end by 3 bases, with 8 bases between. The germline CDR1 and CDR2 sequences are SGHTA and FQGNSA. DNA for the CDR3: TGTGCCAGCAGCCAATCCCTCTACGAGCAGTACTTC. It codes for CASSQSLYEQYF.

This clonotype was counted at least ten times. DNA for the CDR3: TGTGCCAGCAGCCGTGGACAGGGTGGGCAGCCCCAGCATTTT. Its translation: CASSRGQGGQPQHF. The V and J genes are TRBV11-2 and TRBJ1-5, with 8 bases that match TRBD1. The CDR3 consists of 14 residues. The J segment lost 7 bases and the V segment lost 5 bases, leaving 7 bases of the junction unmatched. From germline, CDR1 is SGHAT and CDR2 FQNNGV.

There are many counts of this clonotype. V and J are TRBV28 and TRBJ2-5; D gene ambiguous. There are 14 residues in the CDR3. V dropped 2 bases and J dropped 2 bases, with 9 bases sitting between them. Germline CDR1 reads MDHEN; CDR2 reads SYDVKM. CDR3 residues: CASSLVQAQETQYF. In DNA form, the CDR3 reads TGTGCCAGCAGTTTAGTCCAGGCACAAGAGACCCAGTACTTC.

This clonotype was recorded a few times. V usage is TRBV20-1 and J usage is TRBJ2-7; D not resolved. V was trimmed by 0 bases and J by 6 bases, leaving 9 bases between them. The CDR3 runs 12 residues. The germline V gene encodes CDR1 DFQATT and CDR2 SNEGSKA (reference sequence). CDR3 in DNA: TGCAGTGCTAGAGATTTGAGGAGCGAGCAGTACTTC. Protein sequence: CSARDLRSEQYF.

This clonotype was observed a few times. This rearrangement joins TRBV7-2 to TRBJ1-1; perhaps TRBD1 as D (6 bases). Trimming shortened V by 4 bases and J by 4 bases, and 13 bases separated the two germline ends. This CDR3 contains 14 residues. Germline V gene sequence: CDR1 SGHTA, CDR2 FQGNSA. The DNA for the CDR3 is TGTGCCAGCAGCTGGAAGGGGGATGGCACTGAAGCTTTCTTT. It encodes CASSWKGDGTEAFF.

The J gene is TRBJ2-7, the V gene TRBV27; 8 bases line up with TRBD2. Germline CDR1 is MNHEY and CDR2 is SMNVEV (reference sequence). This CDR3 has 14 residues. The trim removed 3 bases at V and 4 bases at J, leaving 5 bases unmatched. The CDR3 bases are TGTGCCAGCAGTTTGCGGGAGGATGGGTACGAGCAGTACTTC. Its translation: CASSLREDGYEQYF.

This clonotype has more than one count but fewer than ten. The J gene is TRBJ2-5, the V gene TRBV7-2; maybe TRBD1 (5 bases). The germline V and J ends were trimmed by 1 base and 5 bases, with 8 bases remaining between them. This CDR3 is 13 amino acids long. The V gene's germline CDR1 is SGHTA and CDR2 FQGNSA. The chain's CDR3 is CASSLGRVETQYF. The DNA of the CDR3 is TGTGCCAGCAGCTTAGGCAGGGTGGAGACCCAGTACTTC. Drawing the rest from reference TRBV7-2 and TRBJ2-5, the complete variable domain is GAGVSQSPSNKVTEKGKDVELRCDPISGHTALYWYRQSLGQGLEFLIYFQGNSAPDKSGLPSDRFSAERTGGSVSTLTIQRTQQEDSAVYLCASSLGRVETQYFGPGTRLLVL.

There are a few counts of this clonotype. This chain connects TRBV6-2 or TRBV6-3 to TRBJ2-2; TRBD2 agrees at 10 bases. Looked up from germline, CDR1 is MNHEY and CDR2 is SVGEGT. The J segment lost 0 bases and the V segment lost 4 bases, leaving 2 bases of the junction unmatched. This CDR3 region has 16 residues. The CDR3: CASSFLAGANTGELFF. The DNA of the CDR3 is TGTGCCAGCAGTTTCCTAGCGGGGGCGAACACCGGGGAGCTGTTTTTT.

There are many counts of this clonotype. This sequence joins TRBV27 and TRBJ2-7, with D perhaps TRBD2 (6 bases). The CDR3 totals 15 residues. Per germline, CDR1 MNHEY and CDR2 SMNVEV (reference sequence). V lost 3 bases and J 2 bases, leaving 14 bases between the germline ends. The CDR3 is CASSFGGGLTYEQYF. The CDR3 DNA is TGTGCCAGCAGTTTTGGGGGAGGCCTAACCTACGAGCAGTACTTC.

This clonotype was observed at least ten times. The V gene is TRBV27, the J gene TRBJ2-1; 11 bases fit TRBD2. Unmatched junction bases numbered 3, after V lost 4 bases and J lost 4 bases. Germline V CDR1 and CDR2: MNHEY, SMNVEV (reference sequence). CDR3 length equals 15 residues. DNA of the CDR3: TGTGCCAGCAGTTCTGGGACTAGCGGATACAATGAGCAGTTCTTC. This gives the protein CASSSGTSGYNEQFF.

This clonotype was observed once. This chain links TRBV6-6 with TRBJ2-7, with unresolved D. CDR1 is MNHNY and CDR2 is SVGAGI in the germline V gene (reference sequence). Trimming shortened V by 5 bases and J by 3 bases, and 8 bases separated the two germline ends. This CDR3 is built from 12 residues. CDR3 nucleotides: TGTGCCAGCAGTGCCGACAACTACGAGCAGTACTTC. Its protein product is CASSADNYEQYF.

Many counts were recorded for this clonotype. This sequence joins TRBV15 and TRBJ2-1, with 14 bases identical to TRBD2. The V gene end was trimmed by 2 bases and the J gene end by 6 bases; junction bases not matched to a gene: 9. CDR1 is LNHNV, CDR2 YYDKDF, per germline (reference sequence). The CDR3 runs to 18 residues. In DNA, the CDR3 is TGTGCCACCAGCAGAACCAAATCCGGGACTAGCGGGGGCAATGAGCAGTTCTTC. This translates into CATSRTKSGTSGGNEQFF.

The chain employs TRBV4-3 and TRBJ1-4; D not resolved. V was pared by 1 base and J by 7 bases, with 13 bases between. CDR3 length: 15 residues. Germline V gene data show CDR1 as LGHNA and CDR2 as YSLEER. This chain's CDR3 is CASSQGRERLEKLFF. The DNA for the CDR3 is TGCGCCAGCAGCCAAGGAAGGGAGCGGCTTGAAAAACTGTTTTTT.

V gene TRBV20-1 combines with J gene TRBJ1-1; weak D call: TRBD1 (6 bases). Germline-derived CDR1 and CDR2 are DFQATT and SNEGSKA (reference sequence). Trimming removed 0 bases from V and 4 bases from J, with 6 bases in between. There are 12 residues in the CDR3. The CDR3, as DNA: TGCAGTGCTAGAGAAGGGGGCACTGAAGCTTTCTTT. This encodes CSAREGGTEAFF.

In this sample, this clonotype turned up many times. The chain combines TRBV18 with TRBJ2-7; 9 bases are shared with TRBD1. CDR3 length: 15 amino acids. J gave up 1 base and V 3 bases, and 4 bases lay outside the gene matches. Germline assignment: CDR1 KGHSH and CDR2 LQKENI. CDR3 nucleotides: TGTGCCAGCTCACCTCCGGGACAGGGATCCTACGAGCAGTACTTC. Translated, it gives CASSPPGQGSYEQYF.